The 27 T cell receptor beta chains presented below share a single source sample, sequenced in a study of cytomegalovirus exposure and HLA in healthy donors. The PCR employed 60 Vbeta primers together with 13 Jbeta primers. Libraries were prepared by immunoSEQ multiplex PCR; TCRdb keeps only in-frame clonotypes and omits some of them. The sample carries around 100,000 clones, around 80% recorded once. The specimen was PBMCs. These TCRs come from a male donor in good health and CMV-seropositive.

The chain combines TRBV30 with TRBJ1-2; 10 bases match TRBD1. The CDR3 extends over 13 amino acids. The germline gives CDR1 GTSNPN, CDR2 SVGIG (reference sequence). The V segment lost 4 bases and the J segment 8 bases; nucleotides outside the gene matches: 7. The CDR3 sequence is CAWTRDRGGGYTF. The CDR3 DNA reads TGTGCCTGGACCAGGGACAGGGGCGGAGGCTACACCTTC.

This clone was seen a handful of times. The chain links TRBV27 to TRBJ2-7, with 14 bases identical to TRBD2. The germline V gene has CDR1 MNHEY and CDR2 SMNVEV (reference sequence). CDR3 length equals 15 residues. Trimming at V came to 6 bases and at J to 2 bases, leaving 3 bases not matched to a gene. CDR3: CASRRTSGGPYEQYF. CDR3 DNA: TGTGCCAGCAGACGGACTAGCGGGGGGCCCTACGAGCAGTACTTC.

V is TRBV28 and J is TRBJ2-7; D ambiguous. Germline assignment: CDR1 MDHEN and CDR2 SYDVKM. V was shortened by 4 bases and J by 1 base, with 8 bases between the two germline ends. The CDR3 covers 13 residues. CDR3 nucleotides: TGTGCCAGCAGTTCAGTCTTTTCCTACGAGCAGTACTTC. It codes for CASSSVFSYEQYF.

The chain employs TRBV9 and TRBJ2-1, with 9 nucleotides matching TRBD2. After removal of 0 bases from V and 9 bases from J, the junction contained 7 bases not matched to a gene. The CDR3 consists of 15 residues. Germline lookup yields CDR1 SGDLS and CDR2 YYNGEE. The CDR3 DNA follows: TGTGCCAGCAGCGTAGTTGCGGGAGGGCCAGGTGAGCAGTTCTTC. Its translation: CASSVVAGGPGEQFF.

This clone has just a few counts. CDR3 in DNA: TGTGCCAGCAGCCAATTTATAGGGACTAGCGGGAACTCCTACGAGCAGTACTTC. Translating it yields CASSQFIGTSGNSYEQYF. This sequence joins TRBV4-2 and TRBJ2-7; the match to TRBD2 covers 13 bases. This CDR3 contains 18 residues. Germline trimming cut 2 bases from V and 0 bases from J; bases unmatched to any gene: 7. From germline, CDR1 is LGHNA and CDR2 YNFKEQ.

The chain employs TRBV11-2 and TRBJ2-2, with TRBD1 matching over 7 bases. In germline, CDR1 is SGHAT, CDR2 FQNNGV. CDR3 length: 17 amino acids. J lost 1 base, V lost 5 bases, and 10 bases had no gene match. Written as DNA, the CDR3 is TGTGCCAGCAGCCCACTCTTTTGGGACAGGAACACCGGGGAGCTGTTTTTT. It is translated as CASSPLFWDRNTGELFF.

This sequence joins TRBV28 and TRBJ1-2; D may be TRBD1 (6 bases). Germline loops: CDR1 MDHEN, CDR2 SYDVKM. This CDR3 has 14 residues. The V gene lost 8 bases and the J gene lost 0 bases, with 13 bases spanning the gap. The CDR3 protein is CASRNREANYGYTF. In DNA form, the CDR3 reads TGTGCCAGCCGGAACAGGGAAGCTAACTATGGCTACACCTTC.

The CDR3 coding sequence is TGTGCCAGCAGCTTAGAGGGGTCATTCTCCTCCTACAATGAGCAGTTCTTC. Translation: CASSLEGSFSSYNEQFF. V is TRBV7-8 and J is TRBJ2-1; tentative D call: TRBD1 (5 bases). This CDR3 region has 17 residues. V was clipped by 1 base and J by 0 bases, with 13 bases between them. Germline lookup yields CDR1 SGHVS and CDR2 FQNEAQ.

This chain uses TRBV5-5 with TRBJ2-3; D not resolved. This CDR3 has 13 amino acids. V was shortened by 0 bases and J by 0 bases, with 2 bases between the two germline ends. Germline V CDR1 and CDR2: SGHKS, YYEKEE (reference sequence). Here the CDR3 reads CASSLVSTDTQYF. The DNA of the CDR3 is TGTGCCAGCAGCTTGGTAAGCACAGATACGCAGTATTTT. Together with reference TRBV5-5 and TRBJ2-3, the CDR3 gives the full variable domain: DAGVTQSPTHLIKTRGQQVTLRCSPISGHKSVSWYQQVLGQGPQFIFQYYEKEERGRGNFPDRFSARQFPNYSSELNVNALLLGDSALYLCASSLVSTDTQYFGPGTRLTVL.

This chain connects TRBV27 to TRBJ2-3, with a weak D call TRBD2 (6 bases). Germline V gene sequence: CDR1 MNHEY, CDR2 SMNVEV (reference sequence). V gave up 8 bases and J gave up 2 bases, with 14 bases separating them. There are 14 residues in the CDR3. The chain's CDR3 is CASQEAGPTDTQYF. CDR3 DNA sequence: TGTGCCAGCCAGGAGGCGGGACCCACAGATACGCAGTATTTT.

This clone was observed a single time. V and J are TRBV2 and TRBJ2-2, with a tentative D call TRBD2 (6 bases). CDR3 length equals 14 residues. Looked up from germline, CDR1 is SNHLY and CDR2 is FYNNEI. V lost 3 bases and J 3 bases, leaving 8 bases between the germline ends. The CDR3 DNA reads as TGTGCCAGCAGTGACCCGGGGGACACCGGGGAGCTGTTTTTT. Encoded protein: CASSDPGDTGELFF.

For this clone: An end of the junction differs from the germline gene, which may be a read error. This chain links TRBV28 with TRBJ2-7; 7 nucleotides match TRBD2. The germline gives CDR1 MDHEN, CDR2 SYDVKM. The CDR3 has 16 amino acids. The CDR3 sequence: CASSLWGEGPSYEQYF. CDR3 nucleotide sequence: TGTGCCAGCAGTCTATGGGGGGAGGGTCCGAGTTACGAGCAGTACTTC.

The genes are TRBV2 and TRBJ2-1; 8 positions match TRBD1. J lost 8 bases, V lost 7 bases, and 10 bases had no gene match. Germline assignment: CDR1 SNHLY and CDR2 FYNNEI. The CDR3 sequence is 14 residues long. The CDR3 loop reads CASKIRTGIDEQFF. CDR3 DNA sequence: TGTGCCAGCAAAATTAGGACAGGGATCGATGAGCAGTTCTTC. Full variable domain (remainder filled in from reference TRBV2 and TRBJ2-1): EPEVTQTPSHQVTQMGQEVILRCVPISNHLYFYWYRQILGQKVEFLVSFYNNEISEKSEIFDDQFSVERPDGSNFTLKIRSTKLEDSAMYFCASKIRTGIDEQFFGPGTRLTVL.

This clone was detected only a few times. This chain uses TRBV7-9 with TRBJ1-4; D unresolved. V gave up 4 bases and J gave up 0 bases, with 9 bases separating them. Germline V gene lookup returns CDR1 SEHNR and CDR2 FQNEAQ (reference sequence). The CDR3 has 15 residues. In nucleotides, the CDR3 is TGTGCCAGCAGCTCTCTAGGTGCAACTAATGAAAAACTGTTTTTT. It codes for CASSSLGATNEKLFF.

The chain uses TRBV7-9 and TRBJ2-1; D possibly corresponds to TRBD2 (6 bases). The CDR3 loop spans 14 amino acids. Trimming stripped 4 bases from V and 8 bases from J, with 15 bases between. The germline gives CDR1 SEHNR, CDR2 FQNEAQ (reference sequence). The DNA of the CDR3 is TGTGCCAGCAGCTGGACTACGGACGGGGATGAGCAGTTCTTC. It yields the protein CASSWTTDGDEQFF.

The chain combines TRBV28 with TRBJ2-7; 7 bases fit TRBD2. CDR1 and CDR2 (germline): MDHEN, SYDVKM. The CDR3 runs 10 residues. The CDR3, as DNA: TGCGTAGGTCCAGAGCGGGGACCCCAGGTA. Translation gives CVGPERGPQV.

The chain has TRBV5-4 and TRBJ1-1; possibly TRBD1 for D (6 bases). Deletions cut 4 bases from V and 6 bases from J, with 16 bases between. CDR3 length: 14 residues. The germline V gene has CDR1 SGHNT and CDR2 YYREEE (reference sequence). The CDR3 sequence: CASSVTGLDPEAFF. Written as DNA, the CDR3 is TGTGCCAGCAGCGTAACAGGGCTCGATCCTGAAGCTTTCTTT.

This chain joins TRBV27 and TRBJ2-5; TRBD1 might be the D (6 bases). From germline, CDR1 is MNHEY and CDR2 SMNVEV (reference sequence). Trimming took off 4 bases at V and 2 bases at J, with 8 bases between the two ends. CDR3 length equals 13 residues. CDR3 region: CASSWDKQETQYF. The CDR3 nucleotides are TGTGCCAGCAGTTGGGACAAGCAAGAGACCCAGTACTTC.

The chain has TRBV5-1 and TRBJ1-4; D possibly corresponds to TRBD1 (6 bases). Trimming cost V 4 bases and J 2 bases, with 15 bases left between them. Germline V lookup: CDR1 SGHRS, CDR2 YFSETQ. This CDR3 contains 16 residues. CDR3 nucleotide sequence: TGCGCCAGCAGCCCACTCACAGGGAACACTAATGAAAAACTGTTTTTT. It yields the protein CASSPLTGNTNEKLFF.

The chain uses TRBV6-1 and TRBJ1-5; 10 nucleotides align to TRBD1. This CDR3 comprises 15 residues. CDR1 is MNHNS, CDR2 SASEGT, per germline. Unmatched junction bases numbered 3, after V lost 3 bases and J lost 4 bases. CDR3 bases: TGTGCCAGCAGTGATTGGACAGGGGGAAATCAGCCCCAGCATTTT. Translating it yields CASSDWTGGNQPQHF.

V and J are TRBV13 and TRBJ1-2; tentatively, D is TRBD1 (5 bases). The CDR3 has 13 amino acids. Germline V lookup: CDR1 PRHDT, CDR2 FYEKMQ (reference sequence). V shed 3 bases and J shed 2 bases, with 7 bases lying between them. CDR3 loop: CASSFGGNYGYTF. The CDR3 DNA follows: TGTGCCAGCAGCTTCGGGGGAAACTATGGCTACACCTTC.

The rearrangement joins TRBV5-1 to TRBJ1-1, with 9 bases fitting TRBD1. The CDR3 extends over 16 amino acids. Germline V gene lookup returns CDR1 SGHRS and CDR2 YFSETQ. After removal of 4 bases from V and 6 bases from J, the junction contained 13 bases not matched to a gene. CDR3 sequence (DNA): TGCGCCAGCAGCCCTAGGGGGGACAGGGAAGGCGCTGAAGCTTTCTTT. It translates to CASSPRGDREGAEAFF.

This chain joins TRBV10-3 and TRBJ2-1, with 10 bases matching TRBD2. The germline CDR1 and CDR2 sequences are ENHRY and SYGVKD. CDR3 length equals 16 residues. Trimming removed 8 bases from V and 2 bases from J; junction bases left unmatched: 9. The CDR3 loop is CAIGIPSGRPYNEQFF. DNA of the CDR3: TGTGCCATCGGCATCCCTAGCGGGAGACCCTACAATGAGCAGTTCTTC.

The chain combines TRBV10-3 with TRBJ2-5, with TRBD2 matching 11 bases. The V segment lost 2 bases and the J segment 0 bases; nucleotides outside the gene matches: 2. Looked up from germline, CDR1 is ENHRY and CDR2 is SYGVKD. This CDR3 has 16 residues. This chain's CDR3 is CAISERTSGYQETQYF. CDR3 coding DNA: TGTGCCATCAGTGAGAGGACTAGCGGGTACCAAGAGACCCAGTACTTC.

The chain recombines TRBV27 with TRBJ1-5, with D maybe TRBD1 (6 bases). Germline values: CDR1 MNHEY, CDR2 SMNVEV (reference sequence). The CDR3 spans 17 residues. Trimming removed 8 bases from V and 5 bases from J, with 25 bases in between. Written as DNA, the CDR3 is TGTGCCAGCCCCTTTGGGTGGGGGGGGGCTGTCGATCAGCCCCAGCATTTT. It encodes CASPFGWGGAVDQPQHF.

J is TRBJ2-2 and V is TRBV28; TRBD2 aligns across 10 bases. The V segment lost 3 bases and the J segment 8 bases; nucleotides outside the gene matches: 9. The CDR3 has 16 residues. Germline CDR1 reads MDHEN; CDR2 reads SYDVKM. Written as DNA, the CDR3 is TGTGCCAGCAGTTTGCGCCCTAGCGGGAGTCTAGGGGAGCTGTTTTTT. Amino acid sequence: CASSLRPSGSLGELFF.

This clone has only a few counts. DNA of the CDR3: TGTGCCAGCATCGCCCAGAGGATCGCCTTAACTAACTATGGCTACACCTTC. Encoded protein: CASIAQRIALTNYGYTF. The chain carries TRBV5-6 and TRBJ1-2; D is undetermined. The V end was cut by 6 bases, the J end by 0 bases, with 21 bases between. The germline V gene encodes CDR1 SGHDT and CDR2 YYEEEE. CDR3 length: 17 amino acids.